These 27 T cell receptor beta chains share one sample of origin, sequenced in a study of blood T cell repertoires in COVID-19 (dated by TCRdb to about 2020). Libraries were built with the immunoSEQ multiplex PCR assay. TCRdb took this table from immuneACCESS and kept in-frame rearrangements with V and J called. Such tables lack part of the clones; where checked against another copy, unresolved V genes explain under half of the gap, and the rest is unexplained. This sample holds roughly 80,000 clones; roughly 84% were observed only once. The leading ten clones occupy roughly 10% of the sample. Sequenced: peripheral blood. The receptors come from a human donor in a cohort sampled during active COVID-19.

This sequence joins TRBV10-3 and TRBJ1-1; 8 bases line up with TRBD1. The length of the CDR3 is 16 residues. From germline, CDR1 is ENHRY and CDR2 SYGVKD. Trimming at V came to 0 bases and at J to 4 bases, leaving 7 bases not matched to a gene. This CDR3 reads CAISESAGGLSTEAFF. DNA of the CDR3: TGTGCCATCAGTGAGTCGGCAGGGGGCTTGAGCACTGAAGCTTTCTTT.

The table lists this clone with a count of one. V is TRBV28 and J is TRBJ2-7; unclear D gene. V gave up 2 bases and J gave up 0 bases, with 20 bases separating them. The V gene's germline CDR1 is MDHEN and CDR2 SYDVKM. The CDR3 has 18 residues. CDR3 loop: CASSLTAAMRKSSYEQYF. DNA for the CDR3: TGTGCCAGCAGTTTAACCGCCGCGATGCGGAAGAGCTCCTACGAGCAGTACTTC.

The rearrangement links TRBV11-2 to TRBJ2-7; D is perhaps TRBD2 (6 bases). The CDR3 consists of 14 residues. V lost 0 bases and J lost 4, with 10 bases in between. CDR1 is SGHAT, CDR2 FQNNGV, per germline. CDR3 protein: CASSLDVGGYEQYF. The DNA for the CDR3 is TGTGCCAGCAGCTTAGATGTCGGAGGGTACGAGCAGTACTTC.

The chain uses TRBV6-1 and TRBJ2-3, with TRBD2 matching 11 bases. This CDR3 is built from 16 residues. Germline CDR1 and CDR2: MNHNS and SASEGT. V lost 0 bases, J lost 7 bases, and 6 bases stayed unmatched. The CDR3 protein is CASSEARLAGLYTQYF. The DNA of the CDR3 is TGTGCCAGCAGTGAAGCGAGACTAGCGGGATTGTATACGCAGTATTTT.

The J gene is TRBJ1-1, the V gene TRBV3-1 (or the pseudogene TRBV3-2); weak D call: TRBD1 (6 bases). V was clipped by 3 bases and J by 1 base, with 9 bases between them. CDR3 size: 14 residues. Germline V gives CDR1 LGHDT, CDR2 YNNKEL (reference sequence). CDR3 sequence reads: CASSQGARNTEAFF. CDR3 in DNA: TGTGCCAGCAGCCAGGGGGCGAGGAACACTGAAGCTTTCTTT.

V usage is TRBV28 and J usage is TRBJ2-2; 9 bases are a match to TRBD2. Germline V gives CDR1 MDHEN, CDR2 SYDVKM. CDR3 length equals 16 residues. J was trimmed by 6 bases and V by 5 bases; bases with no gene match: 10. The CDR3 region has the DNA TGTGCCAGCAGTAACGGACTAGCGAGACCCCCCGGGGAGCTGTTTTTT. It codes for CASSNGLARPPGELFF.

The V gene is TRBV5-6, the J gene TRBJ2-4; 15 nucleotides line up with TRBD2. The CDR3 consists of 17 residues. Germline CDR1 and CDR2: SGHDT and YYEEEE. The J segment lost 2 bases and the V segment lost 4 bases, leaving 4 bases of the junction unmatched. The CDR3 region is CASSPGLAGGTKNIQYF. CDR3 bases: TGTGCCAGCAGCCCGGGACTAGCGGGAGGAACCAAAAACATTCAGTACTTC.

The V call is TRBV14, the J call TRBJ1-4; perhaps TRBD1 as D (6 bases). CDR1 is SGHDN and CDR2 is FVKESK in the germline V gene. This CDR3 has 15 residues. V lost 1 base and J 4 bases, leaving 10 bases between the germline ends. This CDR3 is CASSQVRGHNEKLFF. CDR3 coding DNA: TGTGCCAGCAGCCAAGTTAGGGGACATAATGAAAAACTGTTTTTT.

This CDR3 is CASSSAGGDYTQYF. CDR3 coding DNA: TGTGCCAGCAGCTCGGCAGGGGGCGATTATACGCAGTATTTT. This rearrangement joins TRBV5-4 to TRBJ2-3; TRBD1 agrees at 8 bases. Germline CDR1 reads SGHNT; CDR2 reads YYREEE (reference sequence). After removal of 3 bases from V and 7 bases from J, the junction contained 7 bases not matched to a gene. This CDR3 comprises 14 residues.

The chain couples TRBV3-1 (or the pseudogene TRBV3-2) to TRBJ2-2; perhaps TRBD2 as D (5 bases). V was pared by 4 bases and J by 2 bases, with 11 bases between. Germline loops: CDR1 LGHDT, CDR2 YNNKEL (reference sequence). The CDR3 spans 15 residues. The CDR3 bases are TGTGCCAGCAGCCCGGAGCCGGGAAACACCGGGGAGCTGTTTTTT. This sequence encodes CASSPEPGNTGELFF.

This chain uses TRBV5-4 with TRBJ1-6; TRBD1 matches at 7 bases. The CDR3 sequence is 14 residues long. Trimming removed 4 bases from V and 9 bases from J; junction bases left unmatched: 7. Germline CDR1 SGHNT, CDR2 YYREEE (reference sequence). As DNA, the CDR3 is TGTGCCAGCAGCCCGGGACAGATAATTTCACCCCTCCACTTT. It specifies CASSPGQIISPLHF.

The V and J genes are TRBV5-1 and TRBJ1-6, with D possibly TRBD1 on 5 matching bases. Germline CDR1 and CDR2: SGHRS and YFSETQ. This CDR3 contains 15 residues. Trimming removed 0 bases from V and 7 bases from J, with 11 bases in between. CDR3 sequence reads: CASSLGQPENSPLHF. As DNA, the CDR3 is TGCGCCAGCAGCTTGGGACAGCCGGAAAATTCACCCCTCCACTTT.

This sequence joins TRBV3-1 (or the pseudogene TRBV3-2) and TRBJ2-7, with a weak D call TRBD2 (6 bases). Per germline, CDR1 LGHDT and CDR2 YNNKEL (reference sequence). V shed 3 bases and J shed 7 bases, with 10 bases lying between them. CDR3 length: 12 amino acids. This chain's CDR3 is CASSHGRGEQYF. The CDR3, as DNA: TGTGCCAGCAGCCACGGCCGGGGGGAGCAGTACTTC.

The chain recombines TRBV5-4 with TRBJ1-5, with TRBD1 matching over 9 bases. Germline loops: CDR1 SGHNT, CDR2 YYREEE (reference sequence). CDR3 length: 14 amino acids. V lost 4 bases and J lost 2; bases outside the gene matches: 1. The CDR3 spells CASSRDRGNQPQHF. DNA of the CDR3: TGTGCCAGCAGCAGGGACAGGGGCAATCAGCCCCAGCATTTT. Full variable domain (missing parts from reference TRBV5-4 and TRBJ1-5): ETGVTQSPTHLIKTRGQQVTLRCSSQSGHNTVSWYQQALGQGPQFIFQYYREEENGRGNFPPRFSGLQFPNYSSELNVNALELDDSALYLCASSRDRGNQPQHFGDGTRLSIL.

This clone was seen only once. The rearrangement links TRBV5-8 to TRBJ2-5, with TRBD2 identical over 8 bases. This CDR3 contains 17 residues. Trimming took 0 bases from V and 4 from J; bases not matched to a gene: 11. Germline lookup yields CDR1 SGHTS and CDR2 YDEGEE. CDR3 coding DNA: TGTGCCAGCAGCTTGGCGGTCTCCGGGAGGGGTCCAGAGACCCAGTACTTC. This codes for CASSLAVSGRGPETQYF.

This clone was seen just once. This chain links TRBV3-1 (or the pseudogene TRBV3-2) with TRBJ1-1; perhaps TRBD1 as D (6 bases). The V gene's germline CDR1 is LGHDT and CDR2 YNNKEL (reference sequence). The V gene lost 5 bases and the J gene lost 3 bases, with 10 bases spanning the gap. This CDR3 is built from 13 residues. The CDR3 spells CASSWYRDTEAFF. As DNA, the CDR3 is TGTGCCAGCAGCTGGTACAGGGACACTGAAGCTTTCTTT.

This clone was recorded once. This sequence joins TRBV5-1 and TRBJ2-5; TRBD2 is a possible D gene (6 bases). This CDR3 spans 14 amino acids. The germline V and J ends were trimmed by 3 bases and 1 base, with 10 bases remaining between them. Germline loops: CDR1 SGHRS, CDR2 YFSETQ. The CDR3 spells CASSSTSSQETQYF. CDR3 bases: TGCGCCAGCAGCTCAACTAGCTCCCAAGAGACCCAGTACTTC. Variable domain in full (rest from reference TRBV5-1 and TRBJ2-5): KAGVTQTPRYLIKTRGQQVTLSCSPISGHRSVSWYQQTPGQGLQFLFEYFSETQRNKGNFPGRFSGRQFSNSRSEMNVSTLELGDSALYLCASSSTSSQETQYFGPGTRLLVL.

The V gene is TRBV19, the J gene TRBJ1-5, with D maybe TRBD1 (5 bases). CDR1 is LNHDA, CDR2 SQIVND, per germline (reference sequence). The ends were cut back, 6 bases at V and 4 bases at J, with 16 bases in the middle. This CDR3 comprises 15 residues. The CDR3 coding sequence is TGTGCCAGTAGGGATGGGAACAGGCCGAATCAGCCCCAGCATTTT. It encodes CASRDGNRPNQPQHF.

The chain has TRBV19 and TRBJ1-5; D possibly corresponds to TRBD1 (5 bases). CDR1 LNHDA and CDR2 SQIVND come from the germline V gene (reference sequence). The CDR3 sequence is 15 residues long. V was clipped by 8 bases and J by 0 bases, with 14 bases between them. This chain's CDR3 is CASGSGIYSNQPQHF. CDR3 coding DNA: TGTGCCAGTGGGTCAGGGATCTATAGCAATCAGCCCCAGCATTTT.

This clone was recorded at least ten times. The rearrangement joins TRBV7-3 to TRBJ2-7; D may be TRBD1 (6 bases). Germline lookup yields CDR1 SGHTA and CDR2 FQGTGA. This CDR3 comprises 14 residues. V lost 5 bases, J lost 4 bases, and 15 bases lay in between. Here the CDR3 reads CASSPGGQQYEQYF. CDR3 in DNA: TGTGCCAGCAGCCCTGGGGGACAACAATACGAGCAGTACTTC.

J is TRBJ2-2 and V is TRBV2; unclear D gene. Trimming pared 4 bases from V and 4 bases from J, leaving 7 bases between. The length of the CDR3 is 13 residues. The germline V gene encodes CDR1 SNHLY and CDR2 FYNNEI. The CDR3 bases are TGTGCCAGCAGTGTGGCCCCCACCGGGGAGCTGTTTTTT. This codes for CASSVAPTGELFF.

This clone appeared once. The rearrangement joins TRBV3-1 (or the pseudogene TRBV3-2) to TRBJ2-3; 7 bases agree with TRBD2. Germline CDR1 LGHDT, CDR2 YNNKEL (reference sequence). Trimming removed 8 bases from V and 6 bases from J; junction bases left unmatched: 5. The CDR3 sequence is 12 residues long. The CDR3 sequence is CASQAGSDTQYF. In nucleotides, the CDR3 is TGTGCCAGCCAAGCGGGGTCCGATACGCAGTATTTT.

The chain is built from TRBV16 and TRBJ2-7, with 7 bases identical to TRBD2. The CDR3 covers 16 residues. Germline CDR1 and CDR2: KGHSY and FQNENV. Trimming at V came to 2 bases and at J to 7 bases, leaving 14 bases not matched to a gene. CDR3 region: CASSQTWEGLMSEQYF. The CDR3 DNA is TGTGCCAGCAGCCAAACATGGGAGGGCCTGATGTCGGAGCAGTACTTC.

The chain couples TRBV2 to TRBJ2-5, with 9 bases identical to TRBD1. Germline V gene data show CDR1 as SNHLY and CDR2 as FYNNEI. Losses at the gene ends were 6 bases for V and 4 bases for J; bases not matched to a gene: 3. The CDR3 extends over 13 amino acids. The CDR3 nucleotides read TGTGCCAGCAGAGGGACAGGGACAGAGACCCAGTACTTC. Its translation is CASRGTGTETQYF.

This clone was observed a single time. The chain recombines TRBV4-2 with TRBJ2-2; D call uncertain. The CDR3 length is 17 residues. Between the trimmed V and J ends, which lost 0 bases and 4 bases, there was a span of 15 bases. Germline V gene sequence: CDR1 LGHNA, CDR2 YNFKEQ. This CDR3 reads CASSQDTPGSFTGELFF. CDR3 nucleotides: TGTGCCAGCAGCCAAGATACCCCCGGGTCGTTCACCGGGGAGCTGTTTTTT.

The gene calls are TRBV5-4 and TRBJ2-7; no firm D call. From germline, CDR1 is SGHNT and CDR2 YYREEE (reference sequence). Trimming removed 4 bases from V and 3 bases from J, with 5 bases in between. CDR3 length equals 11 residues. CDR3 residues: CASSSVYEQYF. The DNA for the CDR3 is TGTGCCAGCAGCAGCGTCTACGAGCAGTACTTC.

V and J are TRBV7-6 and TRBJ2-1; weak D call: TRBD1 (6 bases). The CDR3 contains 13 residues. Per the germline V gene, CDR1 is SGHVS and CDR2 is FNYEAQ. Trimming removed 0 bases at V and 8 bases at J, with 8 bases between. The CDR3 DNA follows: TGTGCCAGCAGCTTAGCGGGACAACATGAGCAGTTCTTC. Its translation: CASSLAGQHEQFF.